The 28 T cell receptor beta chains presented below share a single source sample, sequenced in a study of blood T cell repertoires in COVID-19. The protocol was immunoSEQ multiplex PCR, while the TCRdb copy is restricted to in-frame clones and leaves out a portion. This table has around 70,000 clones, 75% to 90% appearing once. The sequencing sample was made of peripheral blood. Receptor source: a man aged 80 or over with acute or convalescent COVID-19.

V usage is TRBV28 and J usage is TRBJ2-7; 8 bases line up with TRBD2. The CDR3 is 15 residues long. V gave up 8 bases and J gave up 0 bases; unmatched junction bases: 9. The germline V gene has CDR1 MDHEN and CDR2 SYDVKM. CDR3 amino acids: CASWSLAASSYEQYF. In DNA, the CDR3 is TGTGCCAGCTGGTCACTAGCGGCTAGCTCCTACGAGCAGTACTTC.

The rearrangement uses TRBV10-3 and TRBJ1-2; 9 bases line up with TRBD1. Germline V lookup: CDR1 ENHRY, CDR2 SYGVKD. CDR3 length: 15 amino acids. Losses at the gene ends were 6 bases for V and 4 bases for J; bases not matched to a gene: 9. CDR3 bases: TGTGCCATCAGGCCCCGGGACAGGGTGGGCTATGGCTACACCTTC. This sequence encodes CAIRPRDRVGYGYTF.

This chain uses TRBV12-3 or TRBV12-4 with TRBJ1-2; D remains ambiguous. The CDR3 length is 13 residues. V was clipped by 1 base and J by 4 bases, with 7 bases between them. CDR3 DNA: TGTGCCAGCAGTTTAGGGCAGATCTATGGCTACACCTTC. It yields the protein CASSLGQIYGYTF.

A few counts support this clone. This rearrangement joins TRBV6-5 to TRBJ1-5, with 9 bases lining up with TRBD1. This CDR3 is built from 14 residues. Germline values: CDR1 MNHEY, CDR2 SVGAGI. The V segment lost 5 bases and the J segment 5 bases; nucleotides outside the gene matches: 4. The CDR3 nucleotides read TGTGCCAGCAGTATCGGGACAGGGCATCAGCCCCAGCATTTT. Translation gives CASSIGTGHQPQHF.

The chain joins TRBV5-1 to TRBJ2-7; TRBD1 agrees at 9 bases. Trimming removed 3 bases from V and 4 bases from J; junction bases left unmatched: 5. The CDR3 runs 14 residues. Germline values: CDR1 SGHRS, CDR2 YFSETQ. CDR3 bases: TGCGCCAGCAGCTCATTGGGACAGGGTTACGAGCAGTACTTC. It translates to CASSSLGQGYEQYF. Drawing the rest from reference TRBV5-1 and TRBJ2-7, the complete variable domain is KAGVTQTPRYLIKTRGQQVTLSCSPISGHRSVSWYQQTPGQGLQFLFEYFSETQRNKGNFPGRFSGRQFSNSRSEMNVSTLELGDSALYLCASSSLGQGYEQYFGPGTRLTVT.

This sequence joins TRBV30 and TRBJ1-5, with D perhaps TRBD1 (5 bases). Germline CDR1 GTSNPN, CDR2 SVGIG (reference sequence). V shed 2 bases and J shed 0 bases, with 11 bases lying between them. The CDR3 contains 15 residues. The CDR3 loop is CAWSPDSNSNQPQHF. The CDR3 DNA follows: TGTGCCTGGAGTCCCGACAGCAATAGCAATCAGCCCCAGCATTTT. The whole variable domain, remainder taken from reference TRBV30 and TRBJ1-5, is SQTIHQWPATLVQPVGSPLSLECTVEGTSNPNLYWYRQAAGRGLQLLFYSVGIGQISSEVPQNLSASRPQDRQFILSSKKLLLSDSGFYLCAWSPDSNSNQPQHFGDGTRLSIL.

This chain uses TRBV7-3 with TRBJ1-4; D unresolved. CDR3 length: 14 amino acids. From germline, CDR1 is SGHTA and CDR2 FQGTGA. Deletions cut 1 base from V and 0 bases from J, with 3 bases between. This chain's CDR3 is CASSLSATNEKLFF. In DNA form, the CDR3 reads TGTGCCAGCAGCTTAAGCGCAACTAATGAAAAACTGTTTTTT.

The chain is built from TRBV2 and TRBJ1-1, with D unclear. The V and J ends lost 8 bases and 0 bases respectively, with 10 bases between them. The CDR3 contains 13 residues. CDR1 is SNHLY and CDR2 is FYNNEI in the germline V gene. Here the CDR3 reads CASGLFMNTEAFF. The CDR3 bases are TGTGCCAGCGGTCTATTCATGAACACTGAAGCTTTCTTT.

The chain joins TRBV4-1 to TRBJ2-7; D is possibly TRBD1 (7 bases). V lost 4 bases to trimming and J lost 8 bases, with 21 bases between them. The CDR3 has 15 residues. The V gene's germline CDR1 is MGHRA and CDR2 YSYEKL. CDR3 protein: CASSREGARGAKQYF. Here the CDR3 DNA reads TGCGCCAGCAGCCGAGAGGGAGCCAGGGGGGCCAAGCAGTACTTC.

This chain joins TRBV20-1 and TRBJ2-7, with 7 bases lining up with TRBD1. Per the germline V gene, CDR1 is DFQATT and CDR2 is SNEGSKA (reference sequence). The CDR3 covers 15 residues. Unmatched junction bases numbered 10, after V lost 3 bases and J lost 2 bases. In DNA form, the CDR3 reads TGCAGTGCTAGTGCCCCCCGTGGACAGGCCTACGAGCAGTACTTC. Its protein is CSASAPRGQAYEQYF.

The CDR3 loop is CASSFRQVGQPQHF. In DNA, the CDR3 is TGTGCCAGCAGCTTCCGACAGGTCGGGCAGCCCCAGCATTTT. The genes are TRBV5-6 and TRBJ1-5, with D possibly being TRBD1 (6 bases). CDR3 length equals 14 residues. V was clipped by 2 bases and J by 7 bases, with 13 bases between them. Germline V lookup: CDR1 SGHDT, CDR2 YYEEEE.

This chain links TRBV5-4 with TRBJ1-1, with D tentatively TRBD1 (5 bases). Between the trimmed V and J ends, which lost 4 bases and 7 bases, there was a span of 23 bases. The CDR3 runs to 16 residues. In germline, CDR1 is SGHNT, CDR2 YYREEE (reference sequence). CDR3 DNA: TGTGCCAGCAGCCCCCCCTCCGTGGCAGGGTTGGGTGAAGCTTTCTTT. Translated: CASSPPSVAGLGEAFF.

This chain uses TRBV2 with TRBJ1-2; perhaps TRBD1 as D (5 bases). Germline CDR1 and CDR2: SNHLY and FYNNEI. The CDR3 extends over 14 amino acids. With 4 bases removed from V and 2 bases from J, the gap between germline ends came to 11 bases. The CDR3 protein is CASSVGRRNYGYTF. The CDR3 region has the DNA TGTGCCAGCAGTGTGGGGCGGCGGAACTATGGCTACACCTTC.

The V gene is TRBV6-5, the J gene TRBJ2-3, with D tentatively TRBD2 (6 bases). This CDR3 contains 14 residues. Germline lookup yields CDR1 MNHEY and CDR2 SVGAGI. V was pared by 6 bases and J by 0 bases, with 10 bases between. CDR3 nucleotides: TGTGCCAGCAGCCTGGGACTCAGCACAGATACGCAGTATTTT. This translates into CASSLGLSTDTQYF.

The chain uses TRBV6-6 and TRBJ1-2; the D gene is possibly TRBD1 (6 bases). V dropped 5 bases and J dropped 5 bases, with 18 bases sitting between them. CDR1 and CDR2 from the germline V gene are MNHNY and SVGAGI (reference sequence). The CDR3 covers 15 residues. The CDR3 DNA sequence: TGTGCCAGCAGTGGGGCGGGGGCGTCAGAATATGGCTACACCTTC. Amino acid sequence: CASSGAGASEYGYTF.

The chain combines TRBV30 with TRBJ2-2; D perhaps matches TRBD1 (6 bases). The CDR3 is 13 residues long. Germline V gene sequence: CDR1 GTSNPN, CDR2 SVGIG (reference sequence). V was pared by 6 bases and J by 7 bases, with 15 bases between. CDR3 in DNA: TGTGCCTGTCAAACACAGGGTCACGGGGAGCTGTTTTTT. This codes for CACQTQGHGELFF.

This clone was counted once. The chain recombines TRBV9 with TRBJ2-1; D is perhaps TRBD1 (5 bases). The CDR3 length is 15 residues. In germline, CDR1 is SGDLS, CDR2 YYNGEE. V lost 3 bases to trimming and J lost 4 bases, with 14 bases between them. The CDR3 region has the DNA TGTGCCAGCAGCGGAACAGGAAGCCCTTACAATGAGCAGTTCTTC. This gives the protein CASSGTGSPYNEQFF.

The chain recombines TRBV10-2 with TRBJ2-5, with TRBD2 identical over 7 bases. Per germline, CDR1 WSHSY and CDR2 SAAADI. This CDR3 is 13 amino acids long. Trimming cost V 7 bases and J 1 base; bases outside gene matches: 3. CDR3 sequence reads: CASMPGGQETQYF. In DNA form, the CDR3 reads TGCGCCAGCATGCCGGGGGGCCAAGAGACCCAGTACTTC.

J is TRBJ1-2 and V is TRBV5-4; D not resolved. The V and J ends lost 9 bases and 2 bases respectively, with 14 bases between them. Germline V gene data show CDR1 as SGHNT and CDR2 as YYREEE (reference sequence). The CDR3 has 13 amino acids. CDR3 amino acids: CATRSNGNYGYTF. CDR3 nucleotide sequence: TGTGCCACCCGGTCAAACGGGAACTATGGCTACACCTTC.

This clone turned up a few times. This rearrangement joins TRBV5-8 to TRBJ1-6, with a weak D call TRBD1 (6 bases). This CDR3 is built from 16 residues. The V end lost 4 bases, the J end lost 4 bases, and 15 bases lay between the germline ends. The germline CDR1 and CDR2 sequences are SGHTS and YDEGEE. The CDR3 sequence: CASSLGQPGYNSPLHF. The CDR3 DNA reads as TGTGCCAGCAGCCTCGGACAGCCCGGGTATAATTCACCCCTCCACTTT.

This clone was detected only once. The chain uses TRBV5-4 and TRBJ2-5, with 9 bases that match TRBD2. The J segment lost 3 bases and the V segment lost 0 bases, leaving 6 bases of the junction unmatched. The CDR3 spans 16 residues. Germline CDR1 SGHNT, CDR2 YYREEE (reference sequence). For the CDR3, the DNA is TGTGCCAGCAGCTTGGTGCCAGCGGGGGGCGAAGAGACCCAGTACTTC. Its translation: CASSLVPAGGEETQYF. The whole variable domain, remainder taken from reference TRBV5-4 and TRBJ2-5, is ETGVTQSPTHLIKTRGQQVTLRCSSQSGHNTVSWYQQALGQGPQFIFQYYREEENGRGNFPPRFSGLQFPNYSSELNVNALELDDSALYLCASSLVPAGGEETQYFGPGTRLLVL.

The gene calls are TRBV7-2 and TRBJ2-7, with 10 bases lining up with TRBD1. Trimming took 6 bases from V and 6 from J; bases not matched to a gene: 14. Germline CDR1 SGHTA, CDR2 FQGNSA. The CDR3 totals 16 residues. The CDR3 DNA reads TGTGCCAGCAGTCCCTGGCCCGGGACAGGGGTTGGCGAGCAGTACTTC. Its translation is CASSPWPGTGVGEQYF. Full variable domain (remainder filled in from reference TRBV7-2 and TRBJ2-7): GAGVSQSPSNKVTEKGKDVELRCDPISGHTALYWYRQSLGQGLEFLIYFQGNSAPDKSGLPSDRFSAERTGGSVSTLTIQRTQQEDSAVYLCASSPWPGTGVGEQYFGPGTRLTVT.

CDR3 protein: CASSQDPDYPYEQYF. CDR3 DNA: TGTGCCAGCAGCCAAGATCCGGACTACCCCTACGAGCAGTACTTC. The chain joins TRBV4-2 to TRBJ2-7; perhaps TRBD2 as D (6 bases). CDR1 LGHNA and CDR2 YNFKEQ come from the germline V gene. Deletions cut 0 bases from V and 2 bases from J, with 11 bases between. The CDR3 has 15 amino acids.

For this clone: This sample includes further DNA sequences coding for the same CDR3. CDR3: CASSLSGGNQPQHF. CDR3 bases: TGCGCCAGCAGCCTTTCAGGGGGCAATCAGCCCCAGCATTTT. J is TRBJ1-5 and V is TRBV5-1; tentatively, D is TRBD1 (6 bases). The CDR3 covers 14 residues. V gave up 4 bases and J gave up 2 bases, with 10 bases separating them. Germline CDR1 and CDR2: SGHRS and YFSETQ.

This clone was counted once. The chain links TRBV20-1 to TRBJ2-5; D might be TRBD2 (6 bases). The CDR3 consists of 16 residues. The V end lost 3 bases, the J end lost 5 bases, and 22 bases lay between the germline ends. Per the germline V gene, CDR1 is DFQATT and CDR2 is SNEGSKA (reference sequence). CDR3: CSASLGGTPLFETQYF. The DNA of the CDR3 is TGCAGTGCTAGTCTGGGGGGTACCCCGCTGTTCGAGACCCAGTACTTC.

This sequence joins TRBV2 and TRBJ1-5; 7 nucleotides agree with TRBD1. The CDR3 loop spans 14 amino acids. Germline trimming cut 6 bases from V and 5 bases from J; bases unmatched to any gene: 7. Per the germline V gene, CDR1 is SNHLY and CDR2 is FYNNEI. CDR3 amino acids: CASRPGTEHQPQHF. CDR3 coding DNA: TGTGCCAGCAGACCCGGGACAGAGCATCAGCCCCAGCATTTT.

This chain links TRBV6-5 with TRBJ1-2; tentatively, D is TRBD1 (5 bases). This CDR3 spans 13 amino acids. Per germline, CDR1 MNHEY and CDR2 SVGAGI. Between the trimmed V and J ends, which lost 6 bases and 6 bases, there was a span of 14 bases. The CDR3 nucleotides read TGTGCCAGCAGCGCCCCCCTGACAGATGGCTACACCTTC. It codes for CASSAPLTDGYTF.

V usage is TRBV5-1 and J usage is TRBJ2-2, with D possibly matching TRBD1 (6 bases). The germline V gene encodes CDR1 SGHRS and CDR2 YFSETQ. Trimming removed 0 bases from V and 4 bases from J, with 13 bases in between. This CDR3 is built from 16 residues. The CDR3 loop is CASSLEGHLFTGELFF. The CDR3 DNA follows: TGCGCCAGCAGCTTGGAGGGACACCTCTTCACCGGGGAGCTGTTTTTT.